This T cell receptor (beta chain) is drawn from a study of blood T cell repertoires in COVID-19 (TCRdb year 2020). About the investigation overall: The collaborator samples originated in the United States, Italy and Spain and spanned the acute and convalescent phases of COVID-19. The prospective study material was composed of cDNA or gDNA derived from T cells, B-cell-depleted T cells, or PBMCs. Deeply sampled blood TCRbeta repertoires from subjects exposed to, actively infected with, or recovered from COVID-19 were included in the dataset. The repertoires were made available in a free public database intended to serve as a resource for research on the immune response to SARS-CoV-2. The samples were drawn from two sources: the first 160 participants of the ongoing ImmuneRACE study, and 950 to 1,500 subjects contributed by 6 global collaborators. Sample metadata almost always included a de-identified subject ID, COVID-19 status, age in years and sex. Where available, HLA class I and class II types were taken from metadata supplied by the sample provider and were not determined by assay-based typing. Broader findings and caveats from the paper: How much clinical and demographic metadata was included differed by source and by participant, and the metadata was provided uncurated.

This clone was detected only once. Its antigen target is currently unknown. Base qualities are not provided; no much larger clone lies one nucleotide away. The CDR3 contains 16 residues, cysteine and phenylalanine counted. Only CDR3 DNA remains: 48 bases, in frame from the first base. The junction shows trimming of 5 bases on V and 4 bases on J, plus 18 bases between the germline ends. Taken from the germline V gene, the CDR1 and CDR2 loops are LGHNA and YSLEER. TCRbeta CDR3 regions were amplified from genomic DNA using the immunoSEQ Assay, a bias-controlled multiplex PCR. Per the source publication's procedure: Nucleated cell counts per sample were estimated from amplification of reference gene primers within the assay. To quantify the absolute abundance of each unique TCRbeta CDR3 rearrangement, sequence reads were collapsed and filtered. Productive Simpson clonality was computed per sample as the square root of Simpson's diversity index over productive rearrangements. What TCRdb holds here is the immuneACCESS table cut down to in-frame rearrangements. Part of the clones is not present; checked against another copy, under half of the missing clones reflect an unresolved V gene, and the others are unexplained. V, J and clone size were drawn from that table, and D and trimming were deduced from the DNA. In this sample the table shows roughly 120,000 clones, approximately 86% of which occur a single time. Clones ranked in the top ten supply roughly 1% of the sample.

Whole blood was collected in K2EDTA tubes by collaborating institutions according to the institutions' own protocols. Collaborator samples were shipped for TCRbeta analysis as frozen whole blood, isolated PBMCs, or DNA extracted from either sample type. This TCR derives from a woman between 50 and 59 years old with active or convalescent COVID-19. The chain is assembled from TRBV4-3 and TRBJ1-3; TRBD1 could be the D gene, as 5 bases match. The sample taken for sequencing was peripheral blood. The CDR3 sequence is CASSEGRAGTGNTIYF. Here is the DNA: TGCGCCAGCAGCGAAGGGAGGGCAGGGACCGGAAACACCATATATTTT.